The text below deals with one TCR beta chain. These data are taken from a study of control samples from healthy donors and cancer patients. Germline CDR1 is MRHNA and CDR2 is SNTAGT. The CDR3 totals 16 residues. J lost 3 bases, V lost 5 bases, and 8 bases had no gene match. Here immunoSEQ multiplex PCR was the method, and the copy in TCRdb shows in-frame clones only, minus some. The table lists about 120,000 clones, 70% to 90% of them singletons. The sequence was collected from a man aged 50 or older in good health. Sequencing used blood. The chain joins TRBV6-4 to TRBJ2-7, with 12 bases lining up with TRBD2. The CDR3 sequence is CASSPSLAGGHYEQYF. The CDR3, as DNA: TGTGCCAGCAGTCCAAGTCTAGCGGGGGGGCACTACGAGCAGTACTTC.